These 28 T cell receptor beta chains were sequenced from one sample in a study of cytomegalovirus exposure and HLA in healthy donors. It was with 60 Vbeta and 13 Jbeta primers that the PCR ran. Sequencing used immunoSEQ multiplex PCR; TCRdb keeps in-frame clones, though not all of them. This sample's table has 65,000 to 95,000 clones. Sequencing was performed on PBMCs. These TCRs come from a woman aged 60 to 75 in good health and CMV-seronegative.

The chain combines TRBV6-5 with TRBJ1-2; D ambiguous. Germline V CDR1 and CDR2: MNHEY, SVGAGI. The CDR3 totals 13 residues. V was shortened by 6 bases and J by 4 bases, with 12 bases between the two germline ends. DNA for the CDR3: TGTGCCAGCAGCTTGACATCTACCTATGGCTACACCTTC. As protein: CASSLTSTYGYTF.

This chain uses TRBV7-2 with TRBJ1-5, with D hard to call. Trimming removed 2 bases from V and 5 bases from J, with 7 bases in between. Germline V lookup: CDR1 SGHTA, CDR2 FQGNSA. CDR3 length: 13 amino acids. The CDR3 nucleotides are TGTGCCAGCAGCTTACAGGAGGATCAGCCCCAGCATTTT. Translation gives CASSLQEDQPQHF.

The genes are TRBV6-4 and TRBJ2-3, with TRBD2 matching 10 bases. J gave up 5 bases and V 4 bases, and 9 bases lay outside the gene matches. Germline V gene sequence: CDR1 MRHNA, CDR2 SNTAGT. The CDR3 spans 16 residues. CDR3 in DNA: TGTGCCAGCAGTGCCCTACTAGCGGGAAAGGGAGATACGCAGTATTTT. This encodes CASSALLAGKGDTQYF.

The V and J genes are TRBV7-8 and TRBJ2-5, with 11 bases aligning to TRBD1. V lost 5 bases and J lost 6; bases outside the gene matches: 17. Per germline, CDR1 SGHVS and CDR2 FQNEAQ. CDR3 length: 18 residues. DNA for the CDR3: TGTGCCAGCAGCCAACCTGACCAACCGGGACAGGGGGAAAAGACCCAGTACTTC. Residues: CASSQPDQPGQGEKTQYF.

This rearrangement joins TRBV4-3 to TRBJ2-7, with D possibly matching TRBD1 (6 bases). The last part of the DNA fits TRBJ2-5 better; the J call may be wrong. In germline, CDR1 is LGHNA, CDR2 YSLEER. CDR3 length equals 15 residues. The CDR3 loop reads CASSQEWTESETQYF. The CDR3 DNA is TGCGCCAGCAGCCAAGAGTGGACAGAATCGGAGACCCAGTACTTC.

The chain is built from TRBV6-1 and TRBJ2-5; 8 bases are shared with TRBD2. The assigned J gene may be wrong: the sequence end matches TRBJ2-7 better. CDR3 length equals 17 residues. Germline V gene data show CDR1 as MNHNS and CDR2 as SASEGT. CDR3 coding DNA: TGTGCCAGCAGTGAACCCGGTTCTAGCGGGTTATCCTACGAGCAGTACTTC. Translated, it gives CASSEPGSSGLSYEQYF.

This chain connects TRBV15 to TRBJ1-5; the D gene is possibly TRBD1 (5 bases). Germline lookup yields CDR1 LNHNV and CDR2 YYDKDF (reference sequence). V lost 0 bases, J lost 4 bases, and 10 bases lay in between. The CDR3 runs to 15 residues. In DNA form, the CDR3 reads TGTGCCACCAGCAGAGATCGGAGGGGAAATCAGCCCCAGCATTTT. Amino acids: CATSRDRRGNQPQHF.

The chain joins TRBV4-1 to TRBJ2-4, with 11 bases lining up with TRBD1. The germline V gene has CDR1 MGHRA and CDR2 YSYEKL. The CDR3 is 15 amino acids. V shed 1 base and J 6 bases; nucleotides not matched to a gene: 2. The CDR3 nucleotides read TGCGCCAGCAGCCAAGCCGGGACAGGGGGAAACATTCAGTACTTC. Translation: CASSQAGTGGNIQYF.

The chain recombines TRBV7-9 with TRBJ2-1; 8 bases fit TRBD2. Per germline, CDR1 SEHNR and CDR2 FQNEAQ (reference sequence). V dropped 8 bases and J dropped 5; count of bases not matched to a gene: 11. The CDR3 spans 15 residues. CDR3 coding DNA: TGTGCCAGCGGAGGTACTAGCGGATGGGACAATGAGCAGTTCTTC. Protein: CASGGTSGWDNEQFF.

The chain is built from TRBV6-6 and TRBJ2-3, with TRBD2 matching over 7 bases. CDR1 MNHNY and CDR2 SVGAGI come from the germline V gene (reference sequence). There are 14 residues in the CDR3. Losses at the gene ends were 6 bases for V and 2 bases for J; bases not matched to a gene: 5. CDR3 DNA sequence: TGTGCCAGCAGCCCCGGGAGGTACACAGATACGCAGTATTTT. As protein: CASSPGRYTDTQYF.

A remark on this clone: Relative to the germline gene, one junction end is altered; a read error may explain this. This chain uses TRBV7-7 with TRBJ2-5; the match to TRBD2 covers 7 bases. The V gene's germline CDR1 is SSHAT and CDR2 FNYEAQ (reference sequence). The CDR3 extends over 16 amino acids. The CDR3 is CASSPDRLARGETQYF. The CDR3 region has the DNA TGTGCTAGCAGCCCCGACCGACTAGCTCGAGGGGAGACCCAGTACTTC.

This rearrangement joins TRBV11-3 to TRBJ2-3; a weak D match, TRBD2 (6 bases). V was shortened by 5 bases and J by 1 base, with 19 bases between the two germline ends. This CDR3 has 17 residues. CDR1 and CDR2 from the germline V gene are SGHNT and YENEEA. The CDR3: CASSLGTLPTGTDTQYF. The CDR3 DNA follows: TGTGCCAGCAGCCTAGGGACTCTACCAACAGGCACAGATACGCAGTATTTT. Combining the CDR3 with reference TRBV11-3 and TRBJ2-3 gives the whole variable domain EAGVVQSPRYKIIEKKQPVAFWCNPISGHNTLYWYLQNLGQGPELLIRYENEEAVDDSQLPKDRFSAERLKGVDSTLKIQPAELGDSAVYLCASSLGTLPTGTDTQYFGPGTRLTVL.

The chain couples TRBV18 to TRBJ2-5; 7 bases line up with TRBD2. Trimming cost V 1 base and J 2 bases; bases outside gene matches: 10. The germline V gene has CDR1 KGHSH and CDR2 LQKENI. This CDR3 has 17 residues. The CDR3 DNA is TGTGCCAGCTCACCACTGGGGGGGGGACTTCAGCAAGAGACCCAGTACTTC. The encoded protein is CASSPLGGGLQQETQYF.

This CDR3 reads CASSFTGETETQYF. For the CDR3, the DNA is TGCGCCAGCAGCTTTACAGGGGAGACGGAGACCCAGTACTTC. The rearrangement joins TRBV5-1 to TRBJ2-5, with 7 bases aligning to TRBD1. The germline V gene has CDR1 SGHRS and CDR2 YFSETQ. There are 14 residues in the CDR3. With 2 bases clipped from V and 5 bases from J, the junction kept 6 bases outside the gene matches.

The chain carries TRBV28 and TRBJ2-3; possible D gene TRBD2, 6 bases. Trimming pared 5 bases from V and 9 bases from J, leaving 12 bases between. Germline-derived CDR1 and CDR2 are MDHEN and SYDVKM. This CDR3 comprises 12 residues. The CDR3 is CASSPVSGTQYF. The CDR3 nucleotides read TGTGCCAGCAGTCCCGTCAGCGGGACGCAGTATTTT.

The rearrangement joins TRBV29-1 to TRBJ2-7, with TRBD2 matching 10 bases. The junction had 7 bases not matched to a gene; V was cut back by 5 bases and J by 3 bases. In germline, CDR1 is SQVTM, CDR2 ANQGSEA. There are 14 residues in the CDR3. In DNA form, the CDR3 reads TGCAGCGTTCTTTGGACTAGCGGTCACTACGAGCAGTACTTC. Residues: CSVLWTSGHYEQYF.

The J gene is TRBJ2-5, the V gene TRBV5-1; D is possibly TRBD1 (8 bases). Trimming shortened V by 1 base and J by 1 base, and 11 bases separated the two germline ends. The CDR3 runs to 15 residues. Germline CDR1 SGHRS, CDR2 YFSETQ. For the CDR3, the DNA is TGCGCCAGCAGCTTGACAGGGGGGGGCCAAGAGACCCAGTACTTC. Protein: CASSLTGGGQETQYF.

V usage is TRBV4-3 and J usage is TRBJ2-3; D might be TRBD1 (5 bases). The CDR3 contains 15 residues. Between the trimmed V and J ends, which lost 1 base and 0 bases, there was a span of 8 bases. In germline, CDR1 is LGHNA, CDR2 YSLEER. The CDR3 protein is CASSQAWTSTDTQYF. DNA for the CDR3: TGCGCCAGCAGCCAAGCTTGGACAAGCACAGATACGCAGTATTTT.

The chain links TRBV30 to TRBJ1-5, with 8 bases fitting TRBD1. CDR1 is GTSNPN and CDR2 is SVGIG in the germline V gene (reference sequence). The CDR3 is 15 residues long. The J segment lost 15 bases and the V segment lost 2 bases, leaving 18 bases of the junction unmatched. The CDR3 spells CAWSLTKGQGGIMHF. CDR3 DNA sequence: TGTGCCTGGAGTTTAACGAAAGGACAGGGAGGAATCATGCATTTT.

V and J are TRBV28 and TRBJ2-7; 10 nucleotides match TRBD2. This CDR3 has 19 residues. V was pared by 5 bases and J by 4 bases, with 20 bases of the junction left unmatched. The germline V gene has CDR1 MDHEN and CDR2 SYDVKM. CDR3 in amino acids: CASSLLLRLAGVPNYEQYF. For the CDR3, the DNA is TGTGCCAGCAGTCTCCTCCTTAGGCTAGCGGGAGTCCCAAATTACGAGCAGTACTTC.

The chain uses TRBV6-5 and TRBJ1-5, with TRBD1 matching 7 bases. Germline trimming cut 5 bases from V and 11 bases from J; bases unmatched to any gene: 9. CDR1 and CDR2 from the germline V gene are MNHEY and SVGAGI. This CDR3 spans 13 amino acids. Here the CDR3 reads CASSKTGTVAQHF. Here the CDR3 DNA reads TGTGCCAGCAGTAAAACCGGGACAGTAGCCCAGCATTTT.

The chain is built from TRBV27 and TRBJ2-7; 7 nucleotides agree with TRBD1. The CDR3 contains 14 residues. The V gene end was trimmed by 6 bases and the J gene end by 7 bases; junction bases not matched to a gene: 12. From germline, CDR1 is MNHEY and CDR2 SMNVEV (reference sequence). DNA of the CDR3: TGTGCCAGCAGAAAGACAGGGCTCACCTTGGAGCAGTACTTC. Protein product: CASRKTGLTLEQYF.

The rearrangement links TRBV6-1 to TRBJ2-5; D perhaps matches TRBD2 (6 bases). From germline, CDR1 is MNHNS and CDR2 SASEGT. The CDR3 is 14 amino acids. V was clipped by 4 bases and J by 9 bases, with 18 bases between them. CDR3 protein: CASSASGGGEPQYF. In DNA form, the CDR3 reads TGTGCCAGCAGTGCTTCAGGCGGAGGGGAACCCCAGTACTTC.

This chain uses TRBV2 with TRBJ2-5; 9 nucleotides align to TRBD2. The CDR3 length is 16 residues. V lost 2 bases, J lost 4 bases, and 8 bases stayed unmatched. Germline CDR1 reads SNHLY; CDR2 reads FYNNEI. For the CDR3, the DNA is TGTGCCAGCAGTGAATCTGCGGGAGGGCCTAGAGAGACCCAGTACTTC. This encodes CASSESAGGPRETQYF.

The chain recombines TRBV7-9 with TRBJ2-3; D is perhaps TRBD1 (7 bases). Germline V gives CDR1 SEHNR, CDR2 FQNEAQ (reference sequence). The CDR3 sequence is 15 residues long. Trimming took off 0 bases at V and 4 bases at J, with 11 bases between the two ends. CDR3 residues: CASSLASGGPDTQYF. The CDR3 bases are TGTGCCAGCAGCTTAGCGTCAGGGGGGCCAGATACGCAGTATTTT.

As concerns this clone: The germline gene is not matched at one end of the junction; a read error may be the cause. The CDR3 coding sequence is TGTGCCAGCAGCATAGACTCGAACACCGGGGAGCTGTTTTTT. Translating it yields CASSIDSNTGELFF. The chain employs TRBV11-2 and TRBJ2-2; no reliable D call. The CDR3 loop spans 14 amino acids. Germline V gives CDR1 SGHAT, CDR2 FQNNGV.

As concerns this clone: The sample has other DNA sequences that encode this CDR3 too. CDR3 amino acids: CASSPTDRLYGYTF. The DNA of the CDR3 is TGTGCCAGCTCACCTACGGACAGGTTGTATGGCTACACCTTC. The chain uses TRBV18 and TRBJ1-2; 7 nucleotides align to TRBD1. V was pared by 3 bases and J by 5 bases, with 6 bases of the junction left unmatched. The CDR3 has 14 amino acids. Germline V gives CDR1 KGHSH, CDR2 LQKENI.

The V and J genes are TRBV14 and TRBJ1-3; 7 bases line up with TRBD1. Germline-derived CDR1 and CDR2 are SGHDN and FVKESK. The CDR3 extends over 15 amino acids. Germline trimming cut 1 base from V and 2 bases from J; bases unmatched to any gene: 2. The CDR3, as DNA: TGTGCCAGCAGCCAAGTCACAGGGGCTGGAAACACCATATATTTT. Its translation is CASSQVTGAGNTIYF.